These 15 T cell receptor beta chains were sequenced from one sample in a study of control samples from healthy donors and cancer patients. Assay: immunoSEQ multiplex PCR; the TCRdb copy retains only in-frame clones and omits some. The sample has approximately 140,000 clones; roughly nine tenths are singletons. The sequenced sample consisted of blood. The receptors here all came from a man younger than 35 in good health.

The chain links TRBV14 to TRBJ2-1; TRBD2 might be the D (6 bases). The CDR3 runs to 15 residues. V lost 5 bases to trimming and J lost 6 bases, with 17 bases between them. Germline assignment: CDR1 SGHDN and CDR2 FVKESK. The CDR3 bases are TGTGCCAGCAGCTTCTCGGGCGGGGCGAGCAATGAGCAGTTCTTC. Protein product: CASSFSGGASNEQFF.

This chain joins TRBV5-4 and TRBJ2-4; D may correspond to TRBD1 or TRBD2 (5 bases each). Germline V CDR1 and CDR2: SGHNT, YYREEE (reference sequence). The CDR3 consists of 16 residues. V lost 7 bases to trimming and J lost 2 bases, with 19 bases between them. The CDR3 coding sequence is TGTGCCAGCCCCACCCGGGGCCCAGGCCCCAAAAACATTCAGTACTTC. It yields the protein CASPTRGPGPKNIQYF.

J is TRBJ1-1 and V is TRBV5-1; maybe TRBD1 (5 bases). V was shortened by 5 bases and J by 5 bases, with 22 bases between the two germline ends. Germline assignment: CDR1 SGHRS and CDR2 YFSETQ. This CDR3 contains 16 residues. CDR3 amino acids: CASRVRPVSGGTEAFF. In DNA, the CDR3 is TGCGCCAGCAGGGTGAGGCCTGTGTCTGGGGGTACTGAAGCTTTCTTT. Full variable domain (remainder filled in from reference TRBV5-1 and TRBJ1-1): KAGVTQTPRYLIKTRGQQVTLSCSPISGHRSVSWYQQTPGQGLQFLFEYFSETQRNKGNFPGRFSGRQFSNSRSEMNVSTLELGDSALYLCASRVRPVSGGTEAFFGQGTRLTVV.

This sequence joins TRBV21-1 and TRBJ2-1; the D call TRBD2 from the table was never checked on the DNA. TRBV21-1 is listed as a pseudogene. The CDR3 has 14 residues. This CDR3 is CASSKYGGLNEQFF. The CDR3 DNA follows: TGTGCCAGCAGCAAATATGGCGGCCTCAATGAGCAGTTCTTC.

The V gene is TRBV30, the J gene TRBJ1-5, with D possibly TRBD1 on 5 matching bases. The CDR3 extends over 15 amino acids. Germline CDR1 is GTSNPN and CDR2 is SVGIG (reference sequence). The V and J ends lost 1 base and 7 bases respectively, with 17 bases between them. The CDR3 nucleotides read TGTGCCTGGAGTGCTATGGGATGGGGGGGACAGCCCCAGCATTTT. This gives the protein CAWSAMGWGGQPQHF.

This clone appeared a few times. This chain uses TRBV5-6 with TRBJ1-5; perhaps TRBD1 as D (6 bases). The CDR3 consists of 15 residues. The V end lost 4 bases, the J end lost 3 bases, and 14 bases lay between the germline ends. Germline V gene sequence: CDR1 SGHDT, CDR2 YYEEEE. In DNA form, the CDR3 reads TGTGCCAGCAGCCCAGGCGGGGGCAACAATCAGCCCCAGCATTTT. Residues: CASSPGGGNNQPQHF.

In its sample, this clone was seen many times. This chain links TRBV4-3 with TRBJ1-3; D not certain. From germline, CDR1 is LGHNA and CDR2 YSLEER. This CDR3 contains 17 residues. V lost 2 bases to trimming and J lost 1 base, with 15 bases between them. The CDR3 is CASSQTQVGKSGNTIYF. In DNA form, the CDR3 reads TGCGCCAGCAGCCAAACTCAGGTCGGAAAGTCTGGAAACACCATATATTTT.

The chain uses TRBV3-1 (or the pseudogene TRBV3-2) and TRBJ2-6; no clear D gene. The germline V gene has CDR1 LGHDT and CDR2 YNNKEL (reference sequence). The CDR3 has 14 residues. The V end lost 0 bases, the J end lost 0 bases, and 0 bases lay between the germline ends. As DNA, the CDR3 is TGTGCCAGCAGCCAAGACTCTGGGGCCAACGTCCTGACTTTC. Its protein is CASSQDSGANVLTF.

For this clone: The junction departs from the called germline gene at one end, perhaps through a read error. The V call is TRBV5-1, the J call TRBJ1-4; TRBD1 might be the D (6 bases). Germline-derived CDR1 and CDR2 are SGHRS and YFSETQ. The CDR3 is 15 residues long. The CDR3, as DNA: TGCGCCAGCAGCTTTGGGGGCCCCACTAATGAAAAATTGTTTTTT. Protein product: CASSFGGPTNEKLFF.

The V gene is TRBV28, the J gene TRBJ2-5; 8 positions agree with TRBD1. CDR3 length equals 14 residues. Germline-derived CDR1 and CDR2 are MDHEN and SYDVKM. V trimming: 8 bases; J trimming: 4 bases; junction bases outside the gene matches: 9. The CDR3 sequence: CASGRQGTGETQYF. The CDR3 nucleotides read TGTGCCAGCGGAAGACAGGGGACAGGAGAGACCCAGTACTTC.

This clone appeared once. The chain joins TRBV11-1 to TRBJ2-7; D possibly corresponds to TRBD1 (5 bases). Deletions cut 6 bases from V and 2 bases from J, with 14 bases between. Germline assignment: CDR1 SGHAT and CDR2 FQDESV (reference sequence). This CDR3 spans 14 amino acids. CDR3 DNA sequence: TGTGCCAGCAGTGATAGCACGACAGCCTACGAGCAGTACTTC. The encoded protein is CASSDSTTAYEQYF.

The chain links TRBV6-7 to TRBJ2-7, with D tentatively TRBD2 (5 bases). TRBV6-7 is classed as an ORF, of uncertain function. The CDR3 contains 12 residues. V lost 6 bases and J 2 bases, leaving 8 bases between the germline ends. The CDR3 reads CASRTTAYEQYF. CDR3 sequence (DNA): TGTGCCAGCAGGACTACCGCCTACGAGCAGTACTTC.

The chain carries TRBV19 and TRBJ1-5; no definite D call. V lost 3 bases to trimming and J lost 5 bases, with 11 bases between them. The V gene's germline CDR1 is LNHDA and CDR2 SQIVND (reference sequence). The CDR3 covers 14 residues. The CDR3 DNA is TGTGCCAGTAGTATGGGTCCCCAGGATCAGCCCCAGCATTTT. This codes for CASSMGPQDQPQHF.

This chain connects TRBV7-9 to TRBJ1-1; D unresolved. V was cut by 5 bases and J by 1 base, with 8 bases left in between. The CDR3 is 13 residues long. Germline V gives CDR1 SEHNR, CDR2 FQNEAQ (reference sequence). The CDR3 DNA follows: TGTGCCAGCAGCCTCCGGGAGAACACTGAAGCTTTCTTT. This sequence encodes CASSLRENTEAFF.

V usage is TRBV7-2 and J usage is TRBJ2-7, with TRBD1 identical over 9 bases. V shed 3 bases, J shed 4 bases, and the junction held 10 bases outside the gene matches. The CDR3 runs to 16 residues. Germline CDR1 is SGHTA and CDR2 is FQGNSA. CDR3 region: CASSLHAGTGNYEQYF. The CDR3 DNA sequence: TGTGCCAGCAGCTTGCACGCCGGGACAGGGAATTACGAGCAGTACTTC. The full variable domain, with the rest looked up from reference TRBV7-2 and TRBJ2-7, is GAGVSQSPSNKVTEKGKDVELRCDPISGHTALYWYRQSLGQGLEFLIYFQGNSAPDKSGLPSDRFSAERTGGSVSTLTIQRTQQEDSAVYLCASSLHAGTGNYEQYFGPGTRLTVT.